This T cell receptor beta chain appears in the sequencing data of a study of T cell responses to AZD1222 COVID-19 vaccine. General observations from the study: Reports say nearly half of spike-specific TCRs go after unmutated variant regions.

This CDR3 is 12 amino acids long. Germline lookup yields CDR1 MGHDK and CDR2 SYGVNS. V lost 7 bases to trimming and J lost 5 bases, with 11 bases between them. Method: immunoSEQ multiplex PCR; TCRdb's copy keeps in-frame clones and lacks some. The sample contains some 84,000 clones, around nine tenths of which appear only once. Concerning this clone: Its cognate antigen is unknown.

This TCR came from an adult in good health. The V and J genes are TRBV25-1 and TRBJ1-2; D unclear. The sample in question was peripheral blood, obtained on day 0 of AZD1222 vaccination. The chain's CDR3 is CASTDAGYGYTF. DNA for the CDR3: TGTGCCAGCACAGACGCGGGGTATGGCTACACCTTC.